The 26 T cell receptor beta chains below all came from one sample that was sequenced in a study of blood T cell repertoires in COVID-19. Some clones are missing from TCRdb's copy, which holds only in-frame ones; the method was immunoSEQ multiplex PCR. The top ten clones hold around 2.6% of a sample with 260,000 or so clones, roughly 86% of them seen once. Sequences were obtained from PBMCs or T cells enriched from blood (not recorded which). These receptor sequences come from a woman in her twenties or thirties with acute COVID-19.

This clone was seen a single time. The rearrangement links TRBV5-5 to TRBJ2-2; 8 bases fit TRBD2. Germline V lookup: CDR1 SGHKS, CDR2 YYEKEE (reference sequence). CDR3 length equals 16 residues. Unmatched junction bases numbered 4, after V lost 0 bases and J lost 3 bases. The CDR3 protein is CASSLDGRVDTGELFF. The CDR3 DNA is TGTGCCAGCAGCTTGGACGGGAGGGTGGACACCGGGGAGCTGTTTTTT.

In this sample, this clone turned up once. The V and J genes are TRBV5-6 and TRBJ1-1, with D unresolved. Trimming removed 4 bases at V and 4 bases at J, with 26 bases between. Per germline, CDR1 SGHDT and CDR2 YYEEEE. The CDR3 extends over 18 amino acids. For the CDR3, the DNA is TGTGCCAGCAGCACCACTGGCGGGAGAGACTTCAGAGCCACTGAAGCTTTCTTT. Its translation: CASSTTGGRDFRATEAFF.

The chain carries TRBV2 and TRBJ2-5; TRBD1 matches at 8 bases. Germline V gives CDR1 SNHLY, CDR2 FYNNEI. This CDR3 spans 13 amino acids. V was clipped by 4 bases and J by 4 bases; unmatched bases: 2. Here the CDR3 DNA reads TGTGCCAGCAGTGGGGACAGGCGAGAGACCCAGTACTTC. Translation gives CASSGDRRETQYF.

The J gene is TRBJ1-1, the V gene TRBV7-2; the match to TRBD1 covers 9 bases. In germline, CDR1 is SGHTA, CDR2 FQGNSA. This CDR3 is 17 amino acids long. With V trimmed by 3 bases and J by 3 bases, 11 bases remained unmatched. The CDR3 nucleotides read TGTGCCAGCAGCTTTTCAAGGACAGGGGCATGGGACACTGAAGCTTTCTTT. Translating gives CASSFSRTGAWDTEAFF.

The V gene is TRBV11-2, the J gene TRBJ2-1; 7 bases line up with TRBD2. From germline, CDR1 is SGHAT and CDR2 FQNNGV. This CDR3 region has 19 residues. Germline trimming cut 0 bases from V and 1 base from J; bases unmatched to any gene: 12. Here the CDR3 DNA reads TGTGCCAGCAGCTTAGATGGACTTCTCGGGGGGAAGTCCTACAATGAGCAGTTCTTC. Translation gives CASSLDGLLGGKSYNEQFF.

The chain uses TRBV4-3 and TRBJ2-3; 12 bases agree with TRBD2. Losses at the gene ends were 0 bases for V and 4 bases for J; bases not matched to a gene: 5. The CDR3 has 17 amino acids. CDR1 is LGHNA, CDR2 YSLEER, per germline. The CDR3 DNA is TGCGCCAGCAGCCAAGAGCTAGCGGGGGGGCCTTCAGATACGCAGTATTTT. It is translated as CASSQELAGGPSDTQYF.

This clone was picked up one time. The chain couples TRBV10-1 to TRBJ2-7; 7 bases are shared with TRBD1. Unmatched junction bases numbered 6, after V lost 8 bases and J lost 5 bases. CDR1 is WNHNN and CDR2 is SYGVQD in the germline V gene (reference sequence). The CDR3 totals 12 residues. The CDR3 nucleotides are TGCGCCAGCTCGGAGACAGGGAACGAGCAGTACTTC. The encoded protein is CASSETGNEQYF.

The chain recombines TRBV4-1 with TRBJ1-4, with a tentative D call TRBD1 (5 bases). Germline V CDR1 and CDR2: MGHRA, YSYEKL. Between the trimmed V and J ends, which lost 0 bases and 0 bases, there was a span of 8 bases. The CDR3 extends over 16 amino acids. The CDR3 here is CASSQDSGATNEKLFF. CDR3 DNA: TGCGCCAGCAGCCAAGATTCGGGGGCAACTAATGAAAAACTGTTTTTT.

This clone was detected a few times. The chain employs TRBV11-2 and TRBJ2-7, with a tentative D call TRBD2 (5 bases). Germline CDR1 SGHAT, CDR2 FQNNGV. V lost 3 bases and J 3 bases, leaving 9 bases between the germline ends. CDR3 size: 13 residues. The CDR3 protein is CASSLTNHYEQYF. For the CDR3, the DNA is TGTGCCAGCAGCTTGACTAACCACTACGAGCAGTACTTC.

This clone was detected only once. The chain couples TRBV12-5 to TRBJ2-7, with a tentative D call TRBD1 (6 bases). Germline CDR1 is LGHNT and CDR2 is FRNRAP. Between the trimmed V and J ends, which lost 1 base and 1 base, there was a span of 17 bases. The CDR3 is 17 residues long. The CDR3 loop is CASGLESRGGESYEQYF. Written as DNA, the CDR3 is TGTGCTAGTGGTTTGGAGTCTCGAGGGGGTGAATCCTACGAGCAGTACTTC.

CDR3 DNA: TGTGCCAGTAGTGGCGGGACAGGGAGTTGGACCGGGGAGCTGTTTTTT. This sequence encodes CASSGGTGSWTGELFF. This rearrangement joins TRBV19 to TRBJ2-2; 9 bases are shared with TRBD1. The germline gives CDR1 LNHDA, CDR2 SQIVND (reference sequence). The CDR3 sequence is 16 residues long. J was trimmed by 5 bases and V by 5 bases; bases with no gene match: 9.

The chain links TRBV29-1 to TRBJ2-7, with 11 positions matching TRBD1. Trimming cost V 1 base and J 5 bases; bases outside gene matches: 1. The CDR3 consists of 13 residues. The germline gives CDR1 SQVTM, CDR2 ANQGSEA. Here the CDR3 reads CSVEAGQGDEQYF. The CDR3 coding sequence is TGCAGCGTTGAAGCGGGACAGGGGGACGAGCAGTACTTC.

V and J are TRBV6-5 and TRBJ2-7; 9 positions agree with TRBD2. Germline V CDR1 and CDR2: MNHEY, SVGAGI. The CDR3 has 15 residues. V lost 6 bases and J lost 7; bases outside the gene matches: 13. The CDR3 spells CASSSLAGAEWEQYF. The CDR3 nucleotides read TGTGCCAGCAGCTCTTTAGCGGGGGCGGAGTGGGAGCAGTACTTC.

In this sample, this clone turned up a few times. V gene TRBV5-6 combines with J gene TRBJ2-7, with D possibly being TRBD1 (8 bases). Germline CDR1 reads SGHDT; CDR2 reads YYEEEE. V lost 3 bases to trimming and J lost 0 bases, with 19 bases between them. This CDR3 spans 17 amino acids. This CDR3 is CASSSPRQGTISYEQYF. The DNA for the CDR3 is TGTGCCAGCAGCTCCCCACGACAGGGGACTATCTCCTACGAGCAGTACTTC. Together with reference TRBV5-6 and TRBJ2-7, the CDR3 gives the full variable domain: DAGVTQSPTHLIKTRGQQVTLRCSPKSGHDTVSWYQQALGQGPQFIFQYYEEEERQRGNFPDRFSGHQFPNYSSELNVNALLLGDSALYLCASSSPRQGTISYEQYFGPGTRLTVT.

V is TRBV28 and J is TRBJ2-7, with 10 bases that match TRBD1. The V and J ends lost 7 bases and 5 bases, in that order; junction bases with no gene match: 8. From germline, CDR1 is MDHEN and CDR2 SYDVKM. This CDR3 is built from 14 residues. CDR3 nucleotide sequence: TGTGCCAGCAACTCGGGGACAGGGGTTAACGAGCAGTACTTC. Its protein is CASNSGTGVNEQYF.

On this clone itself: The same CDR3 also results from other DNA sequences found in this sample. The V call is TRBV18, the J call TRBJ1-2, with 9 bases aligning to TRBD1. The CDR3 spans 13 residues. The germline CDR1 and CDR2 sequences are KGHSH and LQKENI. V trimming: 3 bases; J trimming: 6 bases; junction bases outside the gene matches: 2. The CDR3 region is CASSPGQGDGYTF. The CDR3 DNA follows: TGTGCCAGCTCACCGGGACAGGGAGATGGCTACACCTTC.

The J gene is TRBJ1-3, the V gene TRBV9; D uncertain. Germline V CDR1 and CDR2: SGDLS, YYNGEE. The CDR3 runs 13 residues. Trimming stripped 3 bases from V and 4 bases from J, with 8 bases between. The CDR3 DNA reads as TGTGCCAGCAGCGCCCCGAGGGGAAACACCATATATTTT. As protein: CASSAPRGNTIYF.

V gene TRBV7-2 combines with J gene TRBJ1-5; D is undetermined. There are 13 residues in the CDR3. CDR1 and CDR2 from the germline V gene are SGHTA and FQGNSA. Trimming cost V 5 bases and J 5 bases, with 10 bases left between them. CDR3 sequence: CASSLGQDQPQHF. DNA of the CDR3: TGTGCCAGCAGCCTAGGCCAGGATCAGCCCCAGCATTTT.

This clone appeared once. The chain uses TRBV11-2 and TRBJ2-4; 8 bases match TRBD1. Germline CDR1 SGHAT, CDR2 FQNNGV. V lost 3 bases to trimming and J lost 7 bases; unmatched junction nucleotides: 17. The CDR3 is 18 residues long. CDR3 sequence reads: CASSFSPAGTGGSNIQYF. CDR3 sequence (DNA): TGTGCCAGCAGCTTTAGCCCCGCCGGAACAGGGGGTAGTAACATTCAGTACTTC. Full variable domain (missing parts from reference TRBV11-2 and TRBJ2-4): EAGVAQSPRYKIIEKRQSVAFWCNPISGHATLYWYQQILGQGPKLLIQFQNNGVVDDSQLPKDRFSAERLKGVDSTLKIQPAKLEDSAVYLCASSFSPAGTGGSNIQYFGAGTRLSVL.

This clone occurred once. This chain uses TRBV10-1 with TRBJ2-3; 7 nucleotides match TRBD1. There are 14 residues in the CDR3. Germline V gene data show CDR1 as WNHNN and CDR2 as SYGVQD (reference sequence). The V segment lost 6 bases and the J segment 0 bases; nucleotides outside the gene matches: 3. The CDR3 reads CASRRDRSTDTQYF. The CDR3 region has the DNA TGCGCCAGCAGGAGGGACAGAAGCACAGATACGCAGTATTTT.

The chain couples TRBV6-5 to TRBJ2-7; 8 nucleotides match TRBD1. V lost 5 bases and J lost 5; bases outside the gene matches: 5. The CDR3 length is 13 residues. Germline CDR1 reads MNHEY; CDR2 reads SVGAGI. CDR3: CASSIDRGHEQYF. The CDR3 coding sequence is TGTGCCAGCAGTATCGACAGGGGCCACGAGCAGTACTTC.

Here the CDR3 DNA reads TGTGCCAGTACTCGACAGGGGGACACTGAAGCTTTCTTT. Amino acids: CASTRQGDTEAFF. V usage is TRBV19 and J usage is TRBJ1-1, with 9 bases matching TRBD1. Germline V CDR1 and CDR2: LNHDA, SQIVND (reference sequence). The trim removed 7 bases at V and 3 bases at J, leaving 3 bases unmatched. The length of the CDR3 is 13 residues.

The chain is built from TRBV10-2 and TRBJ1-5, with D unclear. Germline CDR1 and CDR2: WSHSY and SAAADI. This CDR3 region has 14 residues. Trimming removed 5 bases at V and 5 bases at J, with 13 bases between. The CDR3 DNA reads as TGCGCCAGCAGTTCACGACTCCTATATCAGCCCCAGCATTTT. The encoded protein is CASSSRLLYQPQHF.

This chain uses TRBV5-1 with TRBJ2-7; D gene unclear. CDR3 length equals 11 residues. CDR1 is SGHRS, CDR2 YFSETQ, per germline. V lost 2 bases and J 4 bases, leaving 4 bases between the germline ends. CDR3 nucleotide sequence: TGCGCCAGCAGCTTCCTTTACGAGCAGTACTTC. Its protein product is CASSFLYEQYF. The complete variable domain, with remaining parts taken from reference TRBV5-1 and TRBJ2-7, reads KAGVTQTPRYLIKTRGQQVTLSCSPISGHRSVSWYQQTPGQGLQFLFEYFSETQRNKGNFPGRFSGRQFSNSRSEMNVSTLELGDSALYLCASSFLYEQYFGPGTRLTVT.

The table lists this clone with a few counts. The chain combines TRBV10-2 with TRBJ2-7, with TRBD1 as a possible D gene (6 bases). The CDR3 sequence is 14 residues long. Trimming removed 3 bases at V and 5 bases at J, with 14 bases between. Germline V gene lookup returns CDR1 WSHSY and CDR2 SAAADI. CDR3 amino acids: CASSDTGRGDEQYF. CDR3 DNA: TGCGCCAGCAGTGACACAGGGAGAGGTGACGAGCAGTACTTC.

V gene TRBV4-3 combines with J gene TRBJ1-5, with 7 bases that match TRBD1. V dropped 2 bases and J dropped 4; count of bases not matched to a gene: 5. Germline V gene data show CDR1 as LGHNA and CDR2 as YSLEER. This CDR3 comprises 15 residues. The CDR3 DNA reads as TGCGCCAGCAGCCAACTTACAGGGGAAAATCAGCCCCAGCATTTT. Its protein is CASSQLTGENQPQHF.